The 20 T cell receptor beta chains below all came from one sample that was sequenced in a study of T cell repertoires in cytomegalovirus infection. TCRdb processed the reads anew with MiXCR; each CDR3 protein has one entry. This table holds about 310,000 distinct CDR3 sequences, roughly 9.3% found once. Sequencing input: PBMCs. The receptors shown here come from a human donor in good health (CMV status not recorded). Some clones in this sample may be carry-over from other donors' samples.

The gene calls are TRBV4-2 and TRBJ2-1; TRBD2 might be the D (5 bases). CDR3 length: 14 residues. From germline, CDR1 is LGHNA and CDR2 YNFKEQ. Trimming pared 7 bases from V and 4 bases from J, leaving 14 bases between. CDR3 bases: TGTGCCAGCATGTCGGGAAGCGGTTACAATGAGCAGTTCTTC. Amino acids: CASMSGSGYNEQFF.

This clonotype was detected ten times or more. The chain uses TRBV4-2 and TRBJ1-6; TRBD1 matches at 7 bases. This CDR3 has 15 residues. CDR1 and CDR2 (germline): LGHNA, YNFKEQ. The trim removed 0 bases at V and 10 bases at J, leaving 6 bases unmatched. This CDR3 reads CASSQEVTGVSPLHF. Here the CDR3 DNA reads TGTGCCAGCAGCCAAGAGGTAACAGGGGTATCACCCCTCCACTTT.

This clonotype was seen only a few times. This chain connects TRBV13 to TRBJ1-2; the D gene is possibly TRBD1 (6 bases). The germline gives CDR1 PRHDT, CDR2 FYEKMQ (reference sequence). CDR3 length equals 16 residues. V dropped 0 bases and J dropped 2 bases, with 13 bases sitting between them. The CDR3 is CASSLGGTPTNYGYTF. CDR3 bases: TGTGCCAGCAGCTTAGGGGGGACACCTACGAACTATGGCTACACCTTC.

This clonotype was counted at least ten times. For the CDR3, the DNA is TGTGCCAGCAGTTCCACCCCGGACAGGGTTTTGGGCTACACCTTC. Protein sequence: CASSSTPDRVLGYTF. This chain joins TRBV6-6 and TRBJ1-2; 8 bases match TRBD1. This CDR3 comprises 15 residues. Per the germline V gene, CDR1 is MNHNY and CDR2 is SVGAGI (reference sequence). The V gene end was trimmed by 4 bases and the J gene end by 8 bases; junction bases not matched to a gene: 12.

This clonotype was observed many times. The chain combines TRBV7-2 with TRBJ1-6; a possible D gene is TRBD1 (6 bases). V was trimmed by 0 bases and J by 0 bases, leaving 15 bases between them. Germline V gene data show CDR1 as SGHTA and CDR2 as FQGNSA. The CDR3 has 19 amino acids. In nucleotides, the CDR3 is TGTGCCAGCAGCTTAGCCCGATACAGGGTGGGCTCCTATAATTCACCCCTCCACTTT. Amino acids: CASSLARYRVGSYNSPLHF.

This clonotype was counted ten times or more. The DNA for the CDR3 is TGTGCCAGTAGTGGGAGGACAGGGCCGGGGACTGAAGCTTTCTTT. Residues: CASSGRTGPGTEAFF. The chain uses TRBV19 and TRBJ1-1; the match to TRBD1 covers 8 bases. Germline values: CDR1 LNHDA, CDR2 SQIVND (reference sequence). Trimming at V came to 5 bases and at J to 5 bases, leaving 10 bases not matched to a gene. The CDR3 runs 15 residues.

This clonotype was counted at least ten times. The chain joins TRBV18 to TRBJ1-4; the D gene is possibly TRBD1 (5 bases). This CDR3 spans 14 amino acids. The V gene lost 5 bases and the J gene lost 8 bases, with 15 bases spanning the gap. Germline lookup yields CDR1 KGHSH and CDR2 LQKENI. CDR3 in amino acids: CASSTGRGTEKLFF. As DNA, the CDR3 is TGTGCCAGCTCAACTGGACGGGGGACGGAAAAACTGTTTTTT.

Of note for this clonotype: A single base separates this from a much larger clone, so it may be a read error. The rearrangement joins TRBV28 to TRBJ2-3; unclear D gene. The germline V gene encodes CDR1 MDHEN and CDR2 SYDVKM. V shed 11 bases and J shed 5 bases, with 20 bases lying between them. The CDR3 totals 14 residues. The CDR3 reads CACTPSGRQDTQYF. The CDR3 nucleotides are TGTGCCTGCACCCCGTCTGGACGGCAAGATACGCAGTATTTT.

This clonotype was recorded many times. V is TRBV20-1 and J is TRBJ2-7; 8 positions match TRBD2. Germline CDR1 DFQATT, CDR2 SNEGSKA (reference sequence). V gave up 8 bases and J gave up 6 bases; unmatched junction bases: 9. CDR3 length: 12 residues. The CDR3 sequence is CSTGGARGEQYV. In DNA, the CDR3 is TGCAGTACCGGGGGGGCCAGGGGCGAGCAGTACGTC.

This clonotype was counted only a few times. This chain uses TRBV29-1 with TRBJ2-7; 7 bases line up with TRBD1. The CDR3 is made up of 13 amino acids. CDR1 is SQVTM and CDR2 is ANQGSEA in the germline V gene. The V and J ends lost 7 bases and 0 bases, in that order; junction bases with no gene match: 6. Here the CDR3 DNA reads TGCAGCGGAAGAGAGGGGGCCTCCTACGAGCAGTACTTC. This translates into CSGREGASYEQYF.

In this sample, this clonotype turned up many times. The chain employs TRBV7-2 and TRBJ1-4; D call uncertain. This CDR3 contains 16 residues. Germline CDR1 and CDR2: SGHTA and FQGNSA. V was trimmed by 0 bases and J by 7 bases, leaving 15 bases between them. The CDR3 DNA sequence: TGTGCCAGCAGCTTAGCCGGGGTGGGTTCGGCTGAAAAACTGTTTTTT. It codes for CASSLAGVGSAEKLFF.

This clonotype has at least ten counts. V gene TRBV19 combines with J gene TRBJ1-5; TRBD1 aligns across 7 bases. The length of the CDR3 is 14 residues. With V trimmed by 4 bases and J by 5 bases, 5 bases remained unmatched. Germline CDR1 reads LNHDA; CDR2 reads SQIVND (reference sequence). In nucleotides, the CDR3 is TGTGCCAGTAGTACAGGGGACAGATATCAGCCCCAGCATTTT. It specifies CASSTGDRYQPQHF. The whole variable domain, remainder taken from reference TRBV19 and TRBJ1-5, is DGGITQSPKYLFRKEGQNVTLSCEQNLNHDAMYWYRQDPGQGLRLIYYSQIVNDFQKGDIAEGYSVSREKKESFPLTVTSAQKNPTAFYLCASSTGDRYQPQHFGDGTRLSIL.

This clonotype came up many times. The chain has TRBV19 and TRBJ1-1; 10 bases are a match to TRBD1. CDR3 size: 16 residues. Germline trimming cut 7 bases from V and 0 bases from J; bases unmatched to any gene: 8. Germline assignment: CDR1 LNHDA and CDR2 SQIVND (reference sequence). CDR3 coding DNA: TGTGCCAGTATTTCAGACAGGGGGCAGATGAACACTGAAGCTTTCTTT. Translating it yields CASISDRGQMNTEAFF.

Ten or more counts support this clonotype. This rearrangement joins TRBV20-1 to TRBJ2-1, with a tentative D call TRBD2 (5 bases). The CDR3 consists of 14 residues. Germline lookup yields CDR1 DFQATT and CDR2 SNEGSKA (reference sequence). V lost 6 bases and J lost 2, with 14 bases in between. The CDR3 sequence: CSAERAGTYNEQFF. The CDR3 nucleotides read TGCAGTGCCGAGAGGGCCGGAACCTACAATGAGCAGTTCTTC.

Only a few counts were recorded for this clonotype. The chain joins TRBV20-1 to TRBJ2-4, with D perhaps matching TRBD2 (7 bases). CDR1 DFQATT and CDR2 SNEGSKA come from the germline V gene (reference sequence). The CDR3 consists of 16 residues. The V and J ends lost 0 bases and 0 bases respectively, with 12 bases between them. The CDR3 DNA sequence: TGCAGTGCTAGAGATGGGGGGGGCTCAGCCAAAAACATTCAGTACTTC. Amino acid sequence: CSARDGGGSAKNIQYF.

This clonotype was counted at least ten times. This sequence joins TRBV4-1 and TRBJ2-2, with 8 bases aligning to TRBD1. The V gene end was trimmed by 1 base and the J gene end by 7 bases; junction bases not matched to a gene: 11. This CDR3 spans 17 amino acids. From germline, CDR1 is MGHRA and CDR2 YSYEKL. CDR3 DNA sequence: TGCGCCAGCAGCCAAGGACTGGGGACAGGCGCGTACGGGGAGCTGTTTTTT. Residues: CASSQGLGTGAYGELFF.

This clonotype was seen many times. The CDR3 DNA follows: TGTGCCAGCAGCTTAGGGACAGCTAGCAATCAGCCCCAGCATTTT. It yields the protein CASSLGTASNQPQHF. V is TRBV7-6 and J is TRBJ1-5, with D possibly being TRBD1 (6 bases). The V end was cut by 1 base, the J end by 0 bases, with 7 bases between. Germline CDR1 is SGHVS and CDR2 is FNYEAQ. The CDR3 length is 15 residues.

This sequence joins TRBV10-1 and TRBJ2-7, with D perhaps TRBD1 or TRBD2 (6 bases each). The V and J ends lost 6 bases and 0 bases respectively, with 18 bases between them. Germline CDR1 is WNHNN and CDR2 is SYGVQD (reference sequence). The CDR3 spans 16 residues. The CDR3, as DNA: TGCGCCAGCAGCCCGGGAGCCGGGACACGCTCCTACGAGCAGTACTTC. This sequence encodes CASSPGAGTRSYEQYF.

The sample holds many counts of this clonotype. The chain joins TRBV7-9 to TRBJ2-2; 10 bases align to TRBD1. In germline, CDR1 is SEHNR, CDR2 FQNEAQ (reference sequence). Unmatched junction bases numbered 4, after V lost 5 bases and J lost 1 base. This CDR3 spans 16 amino acids. Here the CDR3 DNA reads TGTGCCAGCAGCGTGCGGGACAGGGGGAACACCGGGGAGCTGTTTTTT. Its translation: CASSVRDRGNTGELFF.

V is TRBV19 and J is TRBJ2-7; 15 bases fit TRBD2. Germline values: CDR1 LNHDA, CDR2 SQIVND (reference sequence). CDR3 size: 16 residues. After removal of 5 bases from V and 2 bases from J, the junction contained 4 bases not matched to a gene. The CDR3 loop is CASSPGLAGGTYEQYF. CDR3 DNA: TGTGCCAGTAGTCCGGGACTAGCGGGGGGCACCTACGAGCAGTACTTC.